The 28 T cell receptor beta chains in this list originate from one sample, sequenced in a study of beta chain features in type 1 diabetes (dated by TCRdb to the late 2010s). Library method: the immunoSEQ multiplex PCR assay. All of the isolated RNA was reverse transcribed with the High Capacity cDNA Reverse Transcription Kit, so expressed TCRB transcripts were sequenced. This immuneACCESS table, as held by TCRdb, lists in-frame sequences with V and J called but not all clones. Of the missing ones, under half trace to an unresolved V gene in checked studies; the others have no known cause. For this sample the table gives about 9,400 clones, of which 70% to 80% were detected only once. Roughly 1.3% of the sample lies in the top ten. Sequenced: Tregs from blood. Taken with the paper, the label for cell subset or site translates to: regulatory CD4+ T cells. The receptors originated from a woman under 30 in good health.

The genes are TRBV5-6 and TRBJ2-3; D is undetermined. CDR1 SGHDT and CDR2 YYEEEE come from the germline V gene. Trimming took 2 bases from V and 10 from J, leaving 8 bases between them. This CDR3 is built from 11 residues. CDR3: CASSFLRAQYF. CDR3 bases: TGTGCCAGCAGCTTTCTTCGGGCGCAGTATTTT.

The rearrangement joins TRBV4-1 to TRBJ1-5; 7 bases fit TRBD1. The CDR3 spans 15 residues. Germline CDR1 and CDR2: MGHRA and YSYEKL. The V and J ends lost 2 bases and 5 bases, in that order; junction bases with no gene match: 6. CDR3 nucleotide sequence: TGCGCCAGCAGCCAAAGGACAGGCTCGGATCAGCCCCAGCATTTT. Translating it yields CASSQRTGSDQPQHF.

Here the CDR3 DNA reads TGCGCCAGCGGACAGGGGAACACTGAAGCTTTCTTT. Translation: CASGQGNTEAFF. The gene calls are TRBV10-1 and TRBJ1-1; 8 nucleotides align to TRBD1. The CDR3 has 12 amino acids. Germline V gives CDR1 WNHNN, CDR2 SYGVQD (reference sequence). The V and J ends lost 8 bases and 1 base, in that order; junction bases with no gene match: 0.

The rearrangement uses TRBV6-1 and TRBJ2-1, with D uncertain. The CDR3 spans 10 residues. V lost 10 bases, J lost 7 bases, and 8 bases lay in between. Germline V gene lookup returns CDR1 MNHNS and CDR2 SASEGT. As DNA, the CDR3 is TGTGCCACCCAGAGGAATGAGCAGTTCTTC. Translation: CATQRNEQFF.

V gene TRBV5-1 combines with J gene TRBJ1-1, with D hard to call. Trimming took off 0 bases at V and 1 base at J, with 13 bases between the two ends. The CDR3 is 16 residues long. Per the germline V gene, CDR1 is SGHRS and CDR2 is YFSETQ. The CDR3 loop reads CASSLEAQIWNTEAFF. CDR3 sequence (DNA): TGCGCCAGCAGCTTGGAGGCACAGATATGGAACACTGAAGCTTTCTTT.

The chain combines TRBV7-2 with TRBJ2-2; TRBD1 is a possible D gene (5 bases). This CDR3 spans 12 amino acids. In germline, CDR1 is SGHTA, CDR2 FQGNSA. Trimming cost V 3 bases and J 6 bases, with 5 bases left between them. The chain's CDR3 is CASSFRAGELFF. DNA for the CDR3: TGTGCCAGCAGCTTCAGGGCCGGGGAGCTGTTTTTT.

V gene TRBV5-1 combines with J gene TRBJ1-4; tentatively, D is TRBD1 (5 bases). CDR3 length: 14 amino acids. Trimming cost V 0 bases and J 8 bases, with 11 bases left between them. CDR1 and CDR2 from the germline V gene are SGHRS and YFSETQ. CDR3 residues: CASSLGSRGEKLFF. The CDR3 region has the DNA TGCGCCAGCAGCTTGGGCAGCCGGGGGGAAAAACTGTTTTTT.

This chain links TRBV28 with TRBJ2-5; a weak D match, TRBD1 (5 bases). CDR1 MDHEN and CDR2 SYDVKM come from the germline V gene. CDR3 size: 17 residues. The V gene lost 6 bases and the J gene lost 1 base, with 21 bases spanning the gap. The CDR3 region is CASSRPLGRQGQETQYF. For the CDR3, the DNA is TGTGCCAGCAGCCGTCCGCTCGGAAGGCAGGGCCAAGAGACCCAGTACTTC. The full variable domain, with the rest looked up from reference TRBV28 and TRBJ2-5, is DVKVTQSSRYLVKRTGEKVFLECVQDMDHENMFWYRQDPGLGLRLIYFSYDVKMKEKGDIPEGYSVSREKKERFSLILESASTNQTSMYLCASSRPLGRQGQETQYFGPGTRLLVL.

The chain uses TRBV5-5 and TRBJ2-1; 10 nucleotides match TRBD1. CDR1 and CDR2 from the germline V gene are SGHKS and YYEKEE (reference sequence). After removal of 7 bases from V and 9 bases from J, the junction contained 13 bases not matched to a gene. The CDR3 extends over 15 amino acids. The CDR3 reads CASGGIRDRGPEQFF. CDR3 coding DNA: TGTGCCAGCGGGGGGATACGTGACAGGGGGCCTGAGCAGTTCTTC.

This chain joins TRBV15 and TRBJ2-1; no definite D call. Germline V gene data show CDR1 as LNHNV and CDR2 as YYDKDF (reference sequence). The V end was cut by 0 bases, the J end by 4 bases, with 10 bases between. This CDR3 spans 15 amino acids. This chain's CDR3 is CATSRDTGPYNEQFF. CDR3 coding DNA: TGTGCCACCAGCAGAGATACTGGTCCTTACAATGAGCAGTTCTTC.

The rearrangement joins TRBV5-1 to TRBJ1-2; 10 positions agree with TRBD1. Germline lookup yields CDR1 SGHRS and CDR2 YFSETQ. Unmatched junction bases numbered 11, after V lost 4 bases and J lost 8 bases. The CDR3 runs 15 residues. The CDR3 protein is CASSKGQGISRGYTF. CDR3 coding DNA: TGCGCCAGCAGCAAGGGACAGGGGATTTCGCGGGGCTACACCTTC.

The CDR3 sequence is CASRSGPRSYEQYF. In nucleotides, the CDR3 is TGTGCCAGCAGGAGCGGGCCGAGGTCCTACGAGCAGTACTTC. This sequence joins TRBV6-1 and TRBJ2-7, with TRBD2 as a possible D gene (6 bases). There are 14 residues in the CDR3. Looked up from germline, CDR1 is MNHNS and CDR2 is SASEGT. Between the trimmed V and J ends, which lost 6 bases and 1 base, there was a span of 13 bases.

The CDR3 reads CAISESRGMNTEAFF. DNA of the CDR3: TGTGCCATCAGTGAGTCCAGGGGGATGAACACTGAAGCTTTCTTT. The chain employs TRBV10-3 and TRBJ1-1; 7 nucleotides agree with TRBD1. CDR1 ENHRY and CDR2 SYGVKD come from the germline V gene. The CDR3 is made up of 15 amino acids. V shed 0 bases, J shed 0 bases, and the junction held 1 base outside the gene matches.

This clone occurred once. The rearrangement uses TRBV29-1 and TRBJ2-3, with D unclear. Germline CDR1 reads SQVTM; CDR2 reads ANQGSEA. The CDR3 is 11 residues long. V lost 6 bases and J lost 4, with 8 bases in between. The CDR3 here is CSVATADTQYF. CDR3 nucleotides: TGCAGCGTCGCTACAGCAGATACGCAGTATTTT.

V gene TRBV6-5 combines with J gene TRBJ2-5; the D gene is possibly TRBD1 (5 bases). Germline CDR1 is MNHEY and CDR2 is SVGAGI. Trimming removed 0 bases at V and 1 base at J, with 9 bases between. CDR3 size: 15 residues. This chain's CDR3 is CASSYSGRVQETQYF. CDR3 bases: TGTGCCAGCAGTTACTCTGGCAGGGTCCAAGAGACCCAGTACTTC.

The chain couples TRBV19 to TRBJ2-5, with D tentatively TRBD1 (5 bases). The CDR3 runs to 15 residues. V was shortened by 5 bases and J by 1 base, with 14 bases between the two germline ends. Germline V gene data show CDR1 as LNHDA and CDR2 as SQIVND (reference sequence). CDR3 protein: CASSQTAPTQETQYF. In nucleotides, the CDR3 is TGTGCCAGTAGTCAGACAGCTCCCACCCAAGAGACCCAGTACTTC.

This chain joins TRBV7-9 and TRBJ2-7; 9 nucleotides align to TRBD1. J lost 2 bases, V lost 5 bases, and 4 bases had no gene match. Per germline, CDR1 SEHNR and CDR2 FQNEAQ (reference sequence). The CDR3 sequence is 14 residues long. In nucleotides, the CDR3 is TGTGCCAGCAGCCAGGGACAGGGAGCCTACGAGCAGTACTTC. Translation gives CASSQGQGAYEQYF.

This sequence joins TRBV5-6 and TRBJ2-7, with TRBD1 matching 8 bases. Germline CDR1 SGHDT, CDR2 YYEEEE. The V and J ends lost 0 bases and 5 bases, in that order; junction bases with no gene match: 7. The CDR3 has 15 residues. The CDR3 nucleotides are TGTGCCAGCAGCTTGGCCGGGACAGGTGAACACGAGCAGTACTTC. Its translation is CASSLAGTGEHEQYF.

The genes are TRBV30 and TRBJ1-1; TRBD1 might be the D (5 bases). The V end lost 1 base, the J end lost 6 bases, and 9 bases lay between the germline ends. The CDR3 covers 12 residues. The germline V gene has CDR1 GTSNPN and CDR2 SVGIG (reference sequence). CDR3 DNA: TGTGCCTGGAGTGGGGGGGGAGCTGAAGCTTTCTTT. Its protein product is CAWSGGGAEAFF. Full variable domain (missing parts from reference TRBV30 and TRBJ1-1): SQTIHQWPATLVQPVGSPLSLECTVEGTSNPNLYWYRQAAGRGLQLLFYSVGIGQISSEVPQNLSASRPQDRQFILSSKKLLLSDSGFYLCAWSGGGAEAFFGQGTRLTVV.

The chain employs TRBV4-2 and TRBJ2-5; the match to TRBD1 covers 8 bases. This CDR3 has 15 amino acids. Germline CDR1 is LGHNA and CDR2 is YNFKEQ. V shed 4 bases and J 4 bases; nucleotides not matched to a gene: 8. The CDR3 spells CASSRRTGSAETQYF. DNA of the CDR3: TGTGCCAGCAGCCGAAGGACAGGGTCTGCAGAGACCCAGTACTTC.

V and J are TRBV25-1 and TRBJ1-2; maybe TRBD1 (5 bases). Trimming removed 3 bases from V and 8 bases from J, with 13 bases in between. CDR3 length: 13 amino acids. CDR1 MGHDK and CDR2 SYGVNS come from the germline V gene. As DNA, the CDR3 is TGTGCCAGCAGTGACGCGGGACTGAGGGGCTACACCTTC. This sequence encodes CASSDAGLRGYTF.

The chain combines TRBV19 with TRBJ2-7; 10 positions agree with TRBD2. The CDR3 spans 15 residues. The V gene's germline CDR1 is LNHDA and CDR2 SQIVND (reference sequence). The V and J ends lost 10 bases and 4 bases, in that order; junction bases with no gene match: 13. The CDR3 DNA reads TGTGCCACCCGGGAGGTAGCGGGAGGCCGATACGAGCAGTACTTC. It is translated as CATREVAGGRYEQYF.

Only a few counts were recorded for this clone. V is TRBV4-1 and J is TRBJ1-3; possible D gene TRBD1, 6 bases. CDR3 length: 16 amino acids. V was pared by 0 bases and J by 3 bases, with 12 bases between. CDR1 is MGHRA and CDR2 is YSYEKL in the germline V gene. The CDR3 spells CASSQEAQGYGNTIYF. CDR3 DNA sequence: TGCGCCAGCAGCCAAGAGGCGCAGGGGTATGGAAACACCATATATTTT.

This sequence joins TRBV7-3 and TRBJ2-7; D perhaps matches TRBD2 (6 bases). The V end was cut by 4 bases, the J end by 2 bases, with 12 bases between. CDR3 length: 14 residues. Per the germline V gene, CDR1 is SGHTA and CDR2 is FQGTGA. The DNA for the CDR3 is TGTGCCAGCAGCTACATGGAGGGACCCTACGAGCAGTACTTC. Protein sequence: CASSYMEGPYEQYF. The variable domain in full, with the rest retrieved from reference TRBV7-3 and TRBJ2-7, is GAGVSQTPSNKVTEKGKYVELRCDPISGHTALYWYRQSLGQGPEFLIYFQGTGAADDSGLPNDRFFAVRPEGSVSTLKIQRTERGDSAVYLCASSYMEGPYEQYFGPGTRLTVT.

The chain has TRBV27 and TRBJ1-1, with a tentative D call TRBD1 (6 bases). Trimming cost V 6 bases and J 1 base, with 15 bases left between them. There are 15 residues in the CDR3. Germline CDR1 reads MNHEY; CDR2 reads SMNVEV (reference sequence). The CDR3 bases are TGTGCCAGCAGGAAAATCGGACAGAGGAACACTGAAGCTTTCTTT. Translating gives CASRKIGQRNTEAFF.

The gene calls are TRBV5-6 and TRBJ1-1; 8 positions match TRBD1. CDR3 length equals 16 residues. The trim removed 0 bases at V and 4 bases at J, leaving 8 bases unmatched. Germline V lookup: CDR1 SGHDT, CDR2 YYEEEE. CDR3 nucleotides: TGTGCCAGCAGCTTGGCCCCCGGGACAGGAAGCACTGAAGCTTTCTTT. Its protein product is CASSLAPGTGSTEAFF.

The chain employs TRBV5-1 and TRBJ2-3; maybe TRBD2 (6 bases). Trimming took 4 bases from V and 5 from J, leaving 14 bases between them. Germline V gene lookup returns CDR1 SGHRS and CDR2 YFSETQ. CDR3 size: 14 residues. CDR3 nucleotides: TGCGCCAGCAGCATCCGGGAGCAACAAGATACGCAGTATTTT. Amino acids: CASSIREQQDTQYF.

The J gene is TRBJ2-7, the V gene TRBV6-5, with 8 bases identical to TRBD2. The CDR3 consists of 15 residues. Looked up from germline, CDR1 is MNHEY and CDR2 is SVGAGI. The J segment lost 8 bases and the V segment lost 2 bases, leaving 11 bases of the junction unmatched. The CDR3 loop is CASSYGPGGRTKQYF. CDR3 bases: TGTGCCAGCAGTTACGGGCCGGGAGGGCGTACGAAGCAGTACTTC.